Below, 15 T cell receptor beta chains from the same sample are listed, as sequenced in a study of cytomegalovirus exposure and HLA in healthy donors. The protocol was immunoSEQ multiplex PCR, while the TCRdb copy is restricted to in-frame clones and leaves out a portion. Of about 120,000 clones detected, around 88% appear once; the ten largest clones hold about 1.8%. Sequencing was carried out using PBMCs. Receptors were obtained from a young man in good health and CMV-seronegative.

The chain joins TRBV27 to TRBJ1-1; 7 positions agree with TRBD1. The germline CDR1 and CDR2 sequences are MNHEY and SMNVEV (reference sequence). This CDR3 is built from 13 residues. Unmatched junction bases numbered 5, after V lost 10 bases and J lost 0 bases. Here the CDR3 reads CATWDSMNTEAFF. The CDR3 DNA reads TGTGCCACCTGGGACAGTATGAACACTGAAGCTTTCTTT.

The CDR3 DNA is TGCGCCAGCAGTGAGCAGGTTGAAGAGCAGTACTTC. Protein sequence: CASSEQVEEQYF. V usage is TRBV5-1 and J usage is TRBJ2-7; D gene unclear. CDR3 length: 12 residues. V was trimmed by 5 bases and J by 7 bases, leaving 13 bases between them. Germline V gene sequence: CDR1 SGHRS, CDR2 YFSETQ. Full variable domain (remainder filled in from reference TRBV5-1 and TRBJ2-7): KAGVTQTPRYLIKTRGQQVTLSCSPISGHRSVSWYQQTPGQGLQFLFEYFSETQRNKGNFPGRFSGRQFSNSRSEMNVSTLELGDSALYLCASSEQVEEQYFGPGTRLTVT.

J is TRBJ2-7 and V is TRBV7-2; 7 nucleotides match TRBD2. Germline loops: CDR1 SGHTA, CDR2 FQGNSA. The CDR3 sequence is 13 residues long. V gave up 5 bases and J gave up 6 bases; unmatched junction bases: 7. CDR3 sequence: CASSARTGGEQYF. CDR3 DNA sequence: TGTGCCAGCAGCGCACGGACGGGAGGCGAGCAGTACTTC.

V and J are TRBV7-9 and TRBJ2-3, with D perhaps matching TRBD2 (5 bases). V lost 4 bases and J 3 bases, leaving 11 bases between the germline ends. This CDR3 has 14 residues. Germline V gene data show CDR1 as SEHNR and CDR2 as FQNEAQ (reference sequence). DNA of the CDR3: TGTGCCAGCAGCTCACTAGTTTTAACAGATACGCAGTATTTT. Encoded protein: CASSSLVLTDTQYF.

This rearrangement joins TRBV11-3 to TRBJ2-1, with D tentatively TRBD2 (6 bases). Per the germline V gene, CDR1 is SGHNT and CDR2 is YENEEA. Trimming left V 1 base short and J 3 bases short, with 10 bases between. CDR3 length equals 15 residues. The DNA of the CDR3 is TGTGCCAGCAGCTTAGGCGGGGCTGGCTACAATGAGCAGTTCTTC. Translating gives CASSLGGAGYNEQFF.

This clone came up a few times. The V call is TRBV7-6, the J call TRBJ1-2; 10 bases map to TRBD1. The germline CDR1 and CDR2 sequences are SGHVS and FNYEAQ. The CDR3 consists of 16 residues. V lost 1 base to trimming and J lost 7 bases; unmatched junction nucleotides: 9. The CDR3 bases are TGTGCCAGCAGCTTAGTAGCGACAGGGGGCATGGGTGGCTACACCTTC. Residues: CASSLVATGGMGGYTF.

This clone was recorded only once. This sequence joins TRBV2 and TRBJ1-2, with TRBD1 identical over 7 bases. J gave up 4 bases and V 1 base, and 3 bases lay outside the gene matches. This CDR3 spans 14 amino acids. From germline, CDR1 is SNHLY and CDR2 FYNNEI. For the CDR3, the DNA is TGTGCCAGCAGTGAAGAGGGACAGTTCTATGGCTACACCTTC. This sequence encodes CASSEEGQFYGYTF.

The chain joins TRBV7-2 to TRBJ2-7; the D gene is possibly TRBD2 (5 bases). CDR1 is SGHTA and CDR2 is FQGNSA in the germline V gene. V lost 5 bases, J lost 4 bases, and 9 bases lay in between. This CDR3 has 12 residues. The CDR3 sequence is CASSVGNYEQYF. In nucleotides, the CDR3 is TGTGCCAGCAGCGTCGGGAATTACGAGCAGTACTTC.

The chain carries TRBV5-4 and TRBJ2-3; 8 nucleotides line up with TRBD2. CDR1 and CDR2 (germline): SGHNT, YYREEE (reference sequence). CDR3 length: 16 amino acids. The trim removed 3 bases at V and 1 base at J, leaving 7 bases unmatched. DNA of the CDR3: TGTGCCAGCAGCTATTCCAGCGGGGGCGGCACAGATACGCAGTATTTT. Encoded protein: CASSYSSGGGTDTQYF.

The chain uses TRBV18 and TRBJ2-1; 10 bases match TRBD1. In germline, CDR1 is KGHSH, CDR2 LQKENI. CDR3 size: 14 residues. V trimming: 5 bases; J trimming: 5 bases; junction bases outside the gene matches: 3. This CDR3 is CASSEDRGNNEQFF. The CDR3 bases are TGTGCCAGCTCAGAGGACAGGGGGAACAATGAGCAGTTCTTC.

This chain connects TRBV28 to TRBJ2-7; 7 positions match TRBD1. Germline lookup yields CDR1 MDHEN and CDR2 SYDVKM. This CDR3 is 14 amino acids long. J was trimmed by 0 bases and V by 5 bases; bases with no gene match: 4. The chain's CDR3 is CASSPGDSSYEQYF. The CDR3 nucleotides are TGTGCCAGCAGTCCAGGGGACAGCTCCTACGAGCAGTACTTC.

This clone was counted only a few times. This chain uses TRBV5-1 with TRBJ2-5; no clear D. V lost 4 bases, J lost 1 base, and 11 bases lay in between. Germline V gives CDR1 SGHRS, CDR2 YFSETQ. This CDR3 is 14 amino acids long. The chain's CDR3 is CASSPQVPQETQYF. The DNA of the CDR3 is TGCGCCAGCAGCCCACAAGTGCCCCAAGAGACCCAGTACTTC.

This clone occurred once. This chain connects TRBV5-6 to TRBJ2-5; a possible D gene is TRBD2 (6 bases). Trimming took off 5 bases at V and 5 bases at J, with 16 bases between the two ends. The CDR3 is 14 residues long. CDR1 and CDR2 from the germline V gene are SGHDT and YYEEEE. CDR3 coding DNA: TGTGCCAGCAGGCGGCGTGGGGCGGGGGAGACCCAGTACTTC. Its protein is CASRRRGAGETQYF.

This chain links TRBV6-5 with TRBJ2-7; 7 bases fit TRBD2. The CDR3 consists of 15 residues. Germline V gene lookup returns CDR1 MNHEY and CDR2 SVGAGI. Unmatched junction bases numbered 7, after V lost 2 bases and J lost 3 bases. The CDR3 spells CASSYVASGNYEQYF. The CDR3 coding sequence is TGTGCCAGCAGTTACGTGGCTAGCGGAAACTACGAGCAGTACTTC.

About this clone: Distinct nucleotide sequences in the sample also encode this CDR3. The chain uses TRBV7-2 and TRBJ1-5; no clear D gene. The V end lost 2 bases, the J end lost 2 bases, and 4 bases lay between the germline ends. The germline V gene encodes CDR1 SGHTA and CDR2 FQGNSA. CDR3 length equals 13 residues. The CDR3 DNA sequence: TGTGCCAGCAGCTTACGAGGCAATCAGCCCCAGCATTTT. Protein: CASSLRGNQPQHF.